One and the same sample provided the 8 T cell receptor beta chains below, sequenced in a study of blood T cell repertoires in COVID-19. Assay: immunoSEQ multiplex PCR; the TCRdb copy retains only in-frame clones and omits some. The sample yields tens of thousands of clones, about 84% seen once. What was sequenced was peripheral blood. The receptors come from a man aged 60-69 years with acute or convalescent COVID-19.

The chain links TRBV20-1 to TRBJ2-7, with D perhaps matching TRBD1 (6 bases). V lost 3 bases to trimming and J lost 2 bases, with 11 bases between them. The CDR3 consists of 13 residues. Per germline, CDR1 DFQATT and CDR2 SNEGSKA (reference sequence). DNA of the CDR3: TGCAGTGCTAGTACAGGGCCCCCCTACGAGCAGTACTTC. It specifies CSASTGPPYEQYF.

The chain uses TRBV25-1 and TRBJ2-7; TRBD1 aligns across 7 bases. Trimming at V came to 8 bases and at J to 3 bases, leaving 7 bases not matched to a gene. Germline V gene lookup returns CDR1 MGHDK and CDR2 SYGVNS. This CDR3 is 13 amino acids long. The DNA of the CDR3 is TGTGCCAGCCGCGGACAGGCGATCTACGAGCAGTACTTC. Protein sequence: CASRGQAIYEQYF.

The V call is TRBV7-8, the J call TRBJ1-1; D perhaps matches TRBD1 (5 bases). The CDR3 is 13 amino acids. The germline V and J ends were trimmed by 6 bases and 8 bases, with 16 bases remaining between them. Germline V gene data show CDR1 as SGHVS and CDR2 as FQNEAQ. Here the CDR3 DNA reads TGTGCCAGCAGAGGTGCAGGGCAGGGAGAAGCTTTCTTT. Translating it yields CASRGAGQGEAFF.

This sequence joins TRBV24-1 and TRBJ2-1, with 8 bases aligning to TRBD1. This CDR3 has 16 residues. Germline CDR1 reads KGHDR; CDR2 reads SFDVKD. The V gene end was trimmed by 1 base and the J gene end by 8 bases; junction bases not matched to a gene: 9. The CDR3 spells CATSDLRAGGSDEQFF. DNA of the CDR3: TGTGCCACCAGTGATTTACGAGCAGGGGGCTCGGATGAGCAGTTCTTC.

CDR3 sequence (DNA): TGTGCCAGTAGTACCCCGACAGCCACCTATGGCTACACCTTC. Amino acids: CASSTPTATYGYTF. The chain employs TRBV19 and TRBJ1-2; tentatively, D is TRBD1 (5 bases). This CDR3 spans 14 amino acids. CDR1 and CDR2 (germline): LNHDA, SQIVND (reference sequence). V was clipped by 4 bases and J by 4 bases, with 13 bases between them.

This chain joins TRBV6-5 and TRBJ2-1; D unclear. The germline V gene encodes CDR1 MNHEY and CDR2 SVGAGI. Trimming removed 8 bases from V and 1 base from J, with 12 bases in between. This CDR3 is 14 amino acids long. The CDR3 bases are TGTGCCAGCTCCACCTCCGGGTCCTACAATGAGCAGTTCTTC. Protein: CASSTSGSYNEQFF.

The chain uses TRBV28 and TRBJ1-5, with TRBD1 identical over 7 bases. Losses at the gene ends were 7 bases for V and 3 bases for J; bases not matched to a gene: 9. The CDR3 runs 15 residues. Germline lookup yields CDR1 MDHEN and CDR2 SYDVKM. DNA for the CDR3: TGTGCCAGCAATCCTGGACAGGCCTCCAATCAGCCCCAGCATTTT. Amino acid sequence: CASNPGQASNQPQHF. Full variable domain (outside the CDR3, taken from reference TRBV28 and TRBJ1-5): DVKVTQSSRYLVKRTGEKVFLECVQDMDHENMFWYRQDPGLGLRLIYFSYDVKMKEKGDIPEGYSVSREKKERFSLILESASTNQTSMYLCASNPGQASNQPQHFGDGTRLSIL.

The V call is TRBV10-3, the J call TRBJ2-3; D perhaps matches TRBD2 (5 bases). CDR1 is ENHRY, CDR2 SYGVKD, per germline. V lost 10 bases to trimming and J lost 5 bases, with 10 bases between them. CDR3 length: 11 residues. CDR3 residues: CATHGEDTQYF. CDR3 nucleotide sequence: TGTGCCACCCACGGGGAAGATACGCAGTATTTT.